The T cell receptor (beta chain) under discussion was sequenced for a study of blood T cell repertoires in COVID-19. V shed 10 bases and J 1 base; nucleotides not matched to a gene: 12. CDR3 length: 15 residues. Looked up from germline, CDR1 is MNHEY and CDR2 is SMNVEV (reference sequence). This clone was recorded only once. Profiling relied on immunoSEQ multiplex PCR, and the TCRdb table lists in-frame clones only, not all of them. The top ten clones hold 1.5% to 2% of a sample with about 200,000 clones, 85% to 90% of them seen once. Sequenced: peripheral blood. The chain has TRBV27 and TRBJ2-7; 8 nucleotides align to TRBD1. The clonotype comes from a man younger than 35 with active or convalescent COVID-19. The CDR3 is CATATSGTGSYEQYF. CDR3 DNA: TGTGCCACCGCAACGTCCGGGACAGGTTCCTACGAGCAGTACTTC.